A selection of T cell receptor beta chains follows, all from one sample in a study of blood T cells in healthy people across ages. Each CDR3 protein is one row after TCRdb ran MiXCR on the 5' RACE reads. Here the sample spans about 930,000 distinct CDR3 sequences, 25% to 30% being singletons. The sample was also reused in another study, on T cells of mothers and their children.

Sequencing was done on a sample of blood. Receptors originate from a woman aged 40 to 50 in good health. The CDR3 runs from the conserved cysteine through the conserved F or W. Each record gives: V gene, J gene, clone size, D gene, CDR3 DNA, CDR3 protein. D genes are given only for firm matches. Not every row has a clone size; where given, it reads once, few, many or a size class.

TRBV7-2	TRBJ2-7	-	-	TGTGCCAGCAGCTTAGGCTTCACCTACAGGGAGCGATTATTCTCCTGCGAGCAGTACTTC	CASSLGFTYRERLFSCEQYF
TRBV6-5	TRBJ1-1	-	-	TGTGCCTGCAGTTACTTGACCCCGAACACTGAAGCTTTCTTT	CACSYLTPNTEAFF
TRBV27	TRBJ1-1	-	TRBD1	TGTGCCAGCAGTTTAAAGGGGGCGAACACTGAAGCTTTCTTT	CASSLKGANTEAFF
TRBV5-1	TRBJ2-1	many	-	TGTGCCAGCAGCAGGGGCGGGACTGGCTACAATGAGCAGTTCTTC	CASSRGGTGYNEQFF
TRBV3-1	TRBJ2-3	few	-	TGTGCCAGCAGCCCCCCTACCGGGGGGCCGTCAGATACGCAGTATTTT	CASSPPTGGPSDTQYF
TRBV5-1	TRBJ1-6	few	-	TGCGCCAGCAGTTCAAATAATTCACCCCTCCACTTT	CASSSNNSPLHF
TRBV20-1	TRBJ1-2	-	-	TGCAGTGCTGGCCGGACCGATGGAGTGCGAGACGGCTACACCTTC	CSAGRTDGVRDGYTF
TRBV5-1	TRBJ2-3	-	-	TGCGCCAGCAGCTTGGGGCTCGACACAGATACGCAGTATTTT	CASSLGLDTDTQYF
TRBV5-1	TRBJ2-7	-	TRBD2	TGCGCCAGCAGCTTGTTGGAGACTAGCCTCTACGAGCAGTACTTC	CASSLLETSLYEQYF
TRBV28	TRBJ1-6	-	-	TGTGTCAGCAGTTGGCGGTATAATTCACCCCTCCACTTT	CVSSWRYNSPLHF
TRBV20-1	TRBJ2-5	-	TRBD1	TGCAGTGCCTCTGGACAGGGGGAAAGGGCAATTCGAGAGACCCAGTACTTC	CSASGQGERAIRETQYF
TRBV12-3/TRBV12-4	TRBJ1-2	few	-	TGTGCCAGCAGACCGGGACACCAGTATGGCTGCACCTTC	CASRPGHQYGCTF
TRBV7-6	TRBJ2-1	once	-	TGTGCCAGCAGCTCCGTCCGGACAGAGAATTTCAATGAGCAGTTCTTC	CASSSVRTENFNEQFF
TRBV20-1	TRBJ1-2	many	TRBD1	TGCAGTGCTAGAGAGGCTGGGACAGGCTATGGCTACACCTTC	CSAREAGTGYGYTF
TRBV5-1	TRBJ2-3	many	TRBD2	TGCGCCAGCACCCGAGCGGGGGGGCCGGATACGCAGTATTTT	CASTRAGGPDTQYF
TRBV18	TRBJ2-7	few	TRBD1	TGTGCCAGCTCACCGGCGACCGGGACAGGGACCTACGAGCAGTACTTC	CASSPATGTGTYEQYF
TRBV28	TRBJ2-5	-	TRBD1	TGTGCCAGCAGTTCCCCCGGACAGGGGGGTCGAGAGACCCAGTACTTC	CASSSPGQGGRETQYF
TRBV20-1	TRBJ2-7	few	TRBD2	TGCAGTGCTAGAGCTGCGATCAGACTAGCGGGGGATTCCTACGAGCAGTACTTC	CSARAAIRLAGDSYEQYF
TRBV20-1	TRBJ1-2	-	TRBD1	TGCAGTGCTAGAGACCCGGGACAGGGAAACTATGGCTACACCTTC	CSARDPGQGNYGYTF
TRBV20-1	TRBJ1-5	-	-	TGCAGTGCTGGTGTGGGGGCTGGCAATCAGCCCCAGCATTTT	CSAGVGAGNQPQHF
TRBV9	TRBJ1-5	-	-	TGTGCCAGCAGCGTAGGGACAGCAAATCAGCCCCAGCATTTT	CASSVGTANQPQHF
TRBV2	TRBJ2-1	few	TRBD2	TGTGCCAGCATTCTAGCGGGGGGTAGCAATGAGCAGTTCTTC	CASILAGGSNEQFF
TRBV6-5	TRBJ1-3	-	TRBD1	TGTGCCAGCAGTTACTCCGACAGGGGGAGGTCTGGAAACACCATATATTTT	CASSYSDRGRSGNTIYF
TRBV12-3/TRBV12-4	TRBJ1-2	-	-	TGTGCCAGCAGTTTAAGGGGTTCCAACTATGGCTACACCTTC	CASSLRGSNYGYTF
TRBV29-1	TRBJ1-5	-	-	TGCAGCGTTGGGGAGGGTTCCAATCAGCCCCAGCATTTT	CSVGEGSNQPQHF
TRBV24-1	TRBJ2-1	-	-	TGTGCCACCAGTGGGGGTCGAAAGGGGGGAGCCTACAATGAGCAGTTCTTC	CATSGGRKGGAYNEQFF
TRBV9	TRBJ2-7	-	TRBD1	TGTGCCAGCAGCGTAGGGGGGACAGGGGCTCCCTACGAGCAGTACTTC	CASSVGGTGAPYEQYF
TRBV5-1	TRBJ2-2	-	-	TGCGCCAGCAGCTTACAAGGAACGGAGGCCGGGGAGCTGTTTTTT	CASSLQGTEAGELFF
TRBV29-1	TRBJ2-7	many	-	TGCAGCGTGCGGGACACCGTCTACGAGCAGTACTTC	CSVRDTVYEQYF
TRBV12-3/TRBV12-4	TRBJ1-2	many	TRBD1	TGTGCCAGCAGCCAGGGACAGGGGAAGTATGGCTACACCTTC	CASSQGQGKYGYTF
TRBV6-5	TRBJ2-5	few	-	TGTGCCAGCAGTTCGGCGAATCAAGAGACCCAGTACTTC	CASSSANQETQYF
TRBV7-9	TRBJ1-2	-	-	TGTGCCAGCAGCCCGTATTCAAGGGAGGGTAACTATGGCTACACCTTC	CASSPYSREGNYGYTF
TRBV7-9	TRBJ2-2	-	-	TGTGCCAGCAGCTTAGGAACTGGGTTTTACACCGGGGAGCTGTTTTTT	CASSLGTGFYTGELFF
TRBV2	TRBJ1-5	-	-	TGTGCCAGCAGTGATAATTATCGGATGATGGTTCTCGATCAGCCCCAGCATTTT	CASSDNYRMMVLDQPQHF
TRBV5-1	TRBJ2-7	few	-	TGCGCCAGCAGCTTCTACGTGTACGAGCAGTACTTC	CASSFYVYEQYF
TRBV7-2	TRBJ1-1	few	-	TGTGCCAGCAGCTTAGGAGCTCTTGCAGCCGTGAACACTGAAGCTTTCTTT	CASSLGALAAVNTEAFF
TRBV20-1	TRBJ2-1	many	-	TGCAGTGCTAAGGTTGATCTTGAGCAGTTCTTC	CSAKVDLEQFF
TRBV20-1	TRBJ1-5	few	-	TGCAGTGCTAGAGACCCGGGACTCCGTATGAGCAATCAGCCCCAGCATTTT	CSARDPGLRMSNQPQHF
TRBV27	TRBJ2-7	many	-	TGTGCCAGCAGTTTATCGGTTCGGGGAACCTACGAGCAGTACTTC	CASSLSVRGTYEQYF
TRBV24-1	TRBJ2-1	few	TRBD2	TGTGCCACCAGGGGACTAGCGGGGGAAGATGAGCAGTTCTTC	CATRGLAGEDEQFF
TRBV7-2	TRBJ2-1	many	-	TGTGCCAGCAGCTTAGGAGGAGGCGGGCAGTTCTTC	CASSLGGGGQFF
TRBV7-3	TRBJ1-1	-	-	TGTGCCAGCAGCCGGGGGGCGAACACTGAAGCTTTCTTT	CASSRGANTEAFF
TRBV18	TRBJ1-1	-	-	TGTGCCAGCTCACCAGGGGAAGGGGCGGACACTGAAGCTTTCTTT	CASSPGEGADTEAFF
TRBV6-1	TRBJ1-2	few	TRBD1	TGTGCCAGCAGCGATTGGACAGGGGAAGGCGGCTACACCTTC	CASSDWTGEGGYTF
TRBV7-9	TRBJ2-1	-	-	TGTGCCAGCAGCTCCGTGGGGGCTTACAATGAGCAGTTCTTC	CASSSVGAYNEQFF
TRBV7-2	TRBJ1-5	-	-	TGTGCCAGCAGTACCCGACAGAATAATCAGCCCCAGCATTTT	CASSTRQNNQPQHF
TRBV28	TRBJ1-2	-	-	TGTGCCAGCAGCACCGGAGGAGGGGCCTATGGCTACACCTTC	CASSTGGGAYGYTF
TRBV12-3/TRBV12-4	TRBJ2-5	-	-	TGTGCCAGCAGTTACTCCGGTGCGGGCCCCAAAGAGACCCAGTACTTC	CASSYSGAGPKETQYF
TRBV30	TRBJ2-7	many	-	TGTGCCTGGCAACGTGGAACCTACGAGCAGTACTTC	CAWQRGTYEQYF
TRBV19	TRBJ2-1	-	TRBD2	TGTGCCAGTAGTCTGGTAGCGGGGGGCTTGTACAATGAGCAGTTCTTC	CASSLVAGGLYNEQFF
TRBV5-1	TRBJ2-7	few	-	TGCGCCAGCAGCTCCGGACACCTTTCCTCCTACGAGCAGTACTTC	CASSSGHLSSYEQYF